A single sample is the source of the 30 T cell receptor beta chains below, sequenced in a study of cytomegalovirus exposure and HLA in healthy donors. The PCR employed 60 Vbeta primers together with 13 Jbeta primers. Sequencing was performed with immunoSEQ multiplex PCR; in TCRdb, only in-frame clones are kept and a portion is missing. The repertoire consists of 130,000 or so clones, with roughly four fifths occurring once and the leading ten covering over 0.8%. The sample was PBMCs. These TCRs come from a woman in her sixties in good health and CMV-seronegative.

The chain carries TRBV9 and TRBJ1-1, with D possibly being TRBD1 (6 bases). Germline CDR1 reads SGDLS; CDR2 reads YYNGEE. Trimming pared 5 bases from V and 3 bases from J, leaving 14 bases between. The length of the CDR3 is 14 residues. The CDR3 spells CASRPQGKDTEAFF. Here the CDR3 DNA reads TGTGCCAGCAGACCCCAGGGGAAGGACACTGAAGCTTTCTTT.

This clone was found a few times. V is TRBV7-9 and J is TRBJ1-1; D perhaps matches TRBD1 (5 bases). Trimming removed 5 bases from V and 1 base from J, with 14 bases in between. The CDR3 loop spans 15 amino acids. Germline loops: CDR1 SEHNR, CDR2 FQNEAQ (reference sequence). The CDR3 spells CASSQRGGTNTEAFF. The DNA for the CDR3 is TGTGCCAGCAGCCAACGGGGAGGGACGAACACTGAAGCTTTCTTT.

The rearrangement uses TRBV2 and TRBJ1-5; D is unresolved. Trimming removed 8 bases at V and 2 bases at J, with 13 bases between. Germline V CDR1 and CDR2: SNHLY, FYNNEI. The CDR3 runs 14 residues. CDR3 protein: CASGLSGGNQPQHF. As DNA, the CDR3 is TGTGCCAGCGGGCTTAGTGGCGGCAATCAGCCCCAGCATTTT.

J is TRBJ2-7 and V is TRBV21-1; TRBD2 is the table's D call and was not checked against the DNA. TRBV21-1 is reported as a pseudogene. The CDR3 sequence is 12 residues long. The DNA of the CDR3 is TGTGCCAGCTCGTCGCGGGACTACGAGCAGTACTTC. This encodes CASSSRDYEQYF.

The V and J genes are TRBV19 and TRBJ2-2, with a possible D match to TRBD2 (6 bases). This CDR3 comprises 16 residues. Deletions cut 4 bases from V and 0 bases from J, with 12 bases between. Germline V gene sequence: CDR1 LNHDA, CDR2 SQIVND (reference sequence). This chain's CDR3 is CASSRTGTANTGELFF. CDR3 coding DNA: TGTGCCAGTAGTAGAACCGGGACTGCGAACACCGGGGAGCTGTTTTTT.

V gene TRBV5-1 combines with J gene TRBJ2-7, with D perhaps matching TRBD1 (5 bases). Germline V CDR1 and CDR2: SGHRS, YFSETQ. The CDR3 runs 15 residues. V was shortened by 0 bases and J by 0 bases, with 10 bases between the two germline ends. CDR3 in amino acids: CASSLDWGLSYEQYF. The CDR3 DNA reads as TGCGCCAGCAGCTTGGACTGGGGCCTCTCCTACGAGCAGTACTTC.

The DNA of the CDR3 is TGTGCCAGCAGTTTAGGGGACAGGGGTTACGAGCAGTACTTC. As protein: CASSLGDRGYEQYF. The rearrangement joins TRBV28 to TRBJ2-7, with 10 nucleotides matching TRBD1. The J segment lost 4 bases and the V segment lost 2 bases, leaving 2 bases of the junction unmatched. This CDR3 spans 14 amino acids. The germline gives CDR1 MDHEN, CDR2 SYDVKM.

This clone appeared a single time. The chain links TRBV20-1 to TRBJ1-1; 7 bases agree with TRBD1. The CDR3 runs 10 residues. V was clipped by 6 bases and J by 7 bases; unmatched bases: 2. Looked up from germline, CDR1 is DFQATT and CDR2 is SNEGSKA (reference sequence). The CDR3 DNA sequence: TGCAGTGCCGGGACAGATGAAGCTTTCTTT. It yields the protein CSAGTDEAFF.

The chain is built from TRBV5-1 and TRBJ2-7; TRBD2 matches 8 bases. CDR1 and CDR2 from the germline V gene are SGHRS and YFSETQ. The CDR3 has 20 amino acids. The trim removed 6 bases at V and 3 bases at J, leaving 26 bases unmatched. The CDR3 coding sequence is TGCGCCAGCACCTCTAATGCACGGGGGGGGGCGGGAGAAGCGCGCTACGAGCAGTACTTC. Translation: CASTSNARGGAGEARYEQYF.

CDR3 in amino acids: CASSDGTGVNTEAFF. DNA of the CDR3: TGTGCCAGCAGCGACGGGACAGGGGTGAACACTGAAGCTTTCTTT. V is TRBV9 and J is TRBJ1-1; 10 bases are shared with TRBD1. Losses at the gene ends were 3 bases for V and 0 bases for J; bases not matched to a gene: 2. CDR1 is SGDLS and CDR2 is YYNGEE in the germline V gene. This CDR3 has 15 amino acids.

This sequence joins TRBV28 and TRBJ2-3, with D maybe TRBD1 (6 bases). The CDR3 extends over 16 amino acids. The V end was cut by 5 bases, the J end by 1 base, with 16 bases between. Germline V gene sequence: CDR1 MDHEN, CDR2 SYDVKM. In nucleotides, the CDR3 is TGTGCCAGCAGTCTAGTCACAGGGCTGGGCACAGATACGCAGTATTTT. Protein: CASSLVTGLGTDTQYF.

This clone was seen more than once but under ten times. J is TRBJ2-5 and V is TRBV30; 7 bases agree with TRBD2. Trimming at V came to 2 bases and at J to 4 bases, leaving 10 bases not matched to a gene. The CDR3 totals 15 residues. Germline CDR1 is GTSNPN and CDR2 is SVGIG (reference sequence). CDR3 in amino acids: CAWSSGRASGETQYF. For the CDR3, the DNA is TGTGCCTGGAGTTCAGGGAGGGCTAGCGGAGAGACCCAGTACTTC.

This sequence joins TRBV29-1 and TRBJ2-5; TRBD1 is a possible D gene (6 bases). With the DNA end fitting TRBJ2-7 better, the J assignment may be wrong. Per the germline V gene, CDR1 is SQVTM and CDR2 is ANQGSEA. This CDR3 contains 14 residues. The CDR3 reads CSVSRSGVSYEQYF. The CDR3 nucleotides read TGCAGCGTTAGTCGGTCAGGGGTCTCCTACGAGCAGTACTTC.

The chain is built from TRBV28 and TRBJ1-5; TRBD1 aligns across 12 bases. The CDR3 is made up of 17 amino acids. Trimming took 0 bases from V and 7 from J; bases not matched to a gene: 7. CDR1 is MDHEN, CDR2 SYDVKM, per germline. This CDR3 is CASSLWGTGTGGQPQHF. The DNA for the CDR3 is TGTGCCAGCAGTTTATGGGGCACGGGGACAGGGGGCCAGCCCCAGCATTTT.

The V and J genes are TRBV28 and TRBJ2-7; no clear D. Deletions cut 3 bases from V and 3 bases from J, with 12 bases between. This CDR3 is built from 14 residues. In germline, CDR1 is MDHEN, CDR2 SYDVKM. CDR3 DNA: TGTGCCAGCAGTTTTGCCCCGTCGGGCTACGAGCAGTACTTC. Translating it yields CASSFAPSGYEQYF.

The chain links TRBV2 to TRBJ2-3; D ambiguous. CDR3 length: 16 residues. V lost 6 bases, J lost 4 bases, and 20 bases lay in between. Looked up from germline, CDR1 is SNHLY and CDR2 is FYNNEI. The CDR3 sequence is CASSQDSARKADTQYF. Written as DNA, the CDR3 is TGTGCCAGCAGCCAGGATTCAGCAAGGAAGGCAGATACGCAGTATTTT.

The chain employs TRBV5-4 and TRBJ1-2, with 11 nucleotides matching TRBD1. Germline assignment: CDR1 SGHNT and CDR2 YYREEE (reference sequence). The CDR3 contains 16 residues. V shed 4 bases, J shed 4 bases, and the junction held 9 bases outside the gene matches. For the CDR3, the DNA is TGTGCCAGCAGCCCGCCGGACAGGGGGCTATTCTATGGCTACACCTTC. As protein: CASSPPDRGLFYGYTF.

The V call is TRBV25-1, the J call TRBJ2-2; D may be TRBD2 (6 bases). CDR1 is MGHDK, CDR2 SYGVNS, per germline. This CDR3 has 15 residues. V dropped 5 bases and J dropped 3 bases, with 13 bases sitting between them. The CDR3 DNA follows: TGTGCCAGCAGTTTGGCTAGCGAGTACACCGGGGAGCTGTTTTTT. Protein product: CASSLASEYTGELFF.

The rearrangement uses TRBV27 and TRBJ2-5; D remains unclear. Germline-derived CDR1 and CDR2 are MNHEY and SMNVEV (reference sequence). V was trimmed by 4 bases and J by 0 bases, leaving 6 bases between them. This CDR3 spans 13 amino acids. The CDR3 bases are TGTGCCAGCAGTTCAGAATACCAAGAGACCCAGTACTTC. It codes for CASSSEYQETQYF.

The V gene is TRBV9, the J gene TRBJ2-3, with D unclear. V lost 0 bases and J lost 4, with 6 bases in between. The CDR3 contains 13 residues. Per the germline V gene, CDR1 is SGDLS and CDR2 is YYNGEE. The CDR3 DNA sequence: TGTGCCAGCAGCGTAGTTCTCTCAGATACGCAGTATTTT. It is translated as CASSVVLSDTQYF. Based on the CDR3 plus reference TRBV9 and TRBJ2-3, the full variable domain is DSGVTQTPKHLITATGQRVTLRCSPRSGDLSVYWYQQSLDQGLQFLIQYYNGEERAKGNILERFSAQQFPDLHSELNLSSLELGDSALYFCASSVVLSDTQYFGPGTRLTVL.

The rearrangement links TRBV15 to TRBJ2-7, with TRBD1 as a possible D gene (5 bases). Germline CDR1 is LNHNV and CDR2 is YYDKDF (reference sequence). There are 14 residues in the CDR3. Deletions cut 0 bases from V and 3 bases from J, with 9 bases between. The CDR3 sequence is CATSRDGALYEQYF. Here the CDR3 DNA reads TGTGCCACCAGCAGAGATGGGGCCCTCTACGAGCAGTACTTC. Combining the CDR3 with reference TRBV15 and TRBJ2-7 gives the whole variable domain DAMVIQNPRYQVTQFGKPVTLSCSQTLNHNVMYWYQQKSSQAPKLLFHYYDKDFNNEADTPDNFQSRRPNTSFCFLDIRSPGLGDTAMYLCATSRDGALYEQYFGPGTRLTVT.

The chain has TRBV7-9 and TRBJ1-3; 8 bases agree with TRBD1. The germline V gene has CDR1 SEHNR and CDR2 FQNEAQ (reference sequence). J was trimmed by 1 base and V by 4 bases; bases with no gene match: 3. This CDR3 region has 15 residues. CDR3 region: CASSWRTGSGNTIYF. Here the CDR3 DNA reads TGTGCCAGCAGCTGGAGGACAGGGTCTGGAAACACCATATATTTT.

This clone was detected once. The chain uses TRBV11-2 and TRBJ2-7, with a possible D match to TRBD1 (6 bases). The CDR3 consists of 15 residues. CDR1 SGHAT and CDR2 FQNNGV come from the germline V gene. Between the trimmed V and J ends, which lost 2 bases and 7 bases, there was a span of 18 bases. CDR3 sequence (DNA): TGTGCCAGCAGCTTATTTTCTCAGGGGAGTGGTGAGCAGTACTTC. Translating gives CASSLFSQGSGEQYF.

V and J are TRBV7-6 and TRBJ2-7; 9 nucleotides match TRBD1. The germline CDR1 and CDR2 sequences are SGHVS and FNYEAQ. After removal of 5 bases from V and 9 bases from J, the junction contained 11 bases not matched to a gene. The CDR3 totals 14 residues. CDR3 coding DNA: TGTGCCAGCAGCCCGGGACAGGGTGGGGGCGGGCAGTACTTC. The encoded protein is CASSPGQGGGGQYF.

The sample holds a few counts of this clone. The CDR3 bases are TGTGCCAGCAGCTTGAGACTAGCGGGTGGAGTCACAGATACGCAGTATTTT. Translation: CASSLRLAGGVTDTQYF. This chain uses TRBV5-4 with TRBJ2-3; 10 bases are shared with TRBD2. Per germline, CDR1 SGHNT and CDR2 YYREEE (reference sequence). With V trimmed by 1 base and J by 2 bases, 7 bases remained unmatched. The CDR3 contains 17 residues.

The chain has TRBV6-6 and TRBJ2-7; 8 nucleotides align to TRBD1. The CDR3 spans 15 residues. Unmatched junction bases numbered 15, after V lost 10 bases and J lost 4 bases. Germline loops: CDR1 MNHNY, CDR2 SVGAGI (reference sequence). The CDR3 is CATVLGQGFGYEQYF. CDR3 DNA: TGTGCCACCGTTCTCGGACAGGGTTTCGGGTACGAGCAGTACTTC.

CDR3: CASSLLGPRDEQYF. The CDR3 DNA reads TGTGCCAGCAGTTTATTGGGCCCGCGGGACGAGCAGTACTTC. The chain couples TRBV28 to TRBJ2-7; D is possibly TRBD2 (5 bases). The CDR3 extends over 14 amino acids. Trimming stripped 1 base from V and 5 bases from J, with 12 bases between. CDR1 and CDR2 from the germline V gene are MDHEN and SYDVKM. The full variable domain, its missing parts supplied by reference TRBV28 and TRBJ2-7, is DVKVTQSSRYLVKRTGEKVFLECVQDMDHENMFWYRQDPGLGLRLIYFSYDVKMKEKGDIPEGYSVSREKKERFSLILESASTNQTSMYLCASSLLGPRDEQYFGPGTRLTVT.

The chain is built from TRBV5-1 and TRBJ1-1; possible D gene TRBD1, 6 bases. The CDR3 is made up of 16 amino acids. Germline V gives CDR1 SGHRS, CDR2 YFSETQ. The germline V and J ends were trimmed by 4 bases and 7 bases, with 23 bases remaining between them. The CDR3 DNA is TGCGCCAGCAGCGCCTGGGGGGGCGATATGAAGGGTGAAGCTTTCTTT. Translation: CASSAWGGDMKGEAFF. Full variable domain (outside the CDR3, taken from reference TRBV5-1 and TRBJ1-1): KAGVTQTPRYLIKTRGQQVTLSCSPISGHRSVSWYQQTPGQGLQFLFEYFSETQRNKGNFPGRFSGRQFSNSRSEMNVSTLELGDSALYLCASSAWGGDMKGEAFFGQGTRLTVV.

The rearrangement joins TRBV30 to TRBJ1-1; no clear D. Per the germline V gene, CDR1 is GTSNPN and CDR2 is SVGIG (reference sequence). Trimming took off 3 bases at V and 5 bases at J, with 16 bases between the two ends. The CDR3 is 14 amino acids. The CDR3 DNA follows: TGTGCCTGGAGGCCATGGGGTAGGGAGACTGAAGCTTTCTTT. Its translation: CAWRPWGRETEAFF.

V and J are TRBV6-6 and TRBJ2-2, with D perhaps TRBD1 (6 bases). CDR3 length: 15 amino acids. Trimming removed 2 bases at V and 5 bases at J, with 12 bases between. In germline, CDR1 is MNHNY, CDR2 SVGAGI (reference sequence). CDR3 DNA sequence: TGTGCCAGCAGTTACGGCCCAGGGGAAACCGGGGAGCTGTTTTTT. Amino acids: CASSYGPGETGELFF.